The rows below give T cell receptor beta chains drawn from one sample of a study of shared clonotypes between healthy human individuals. This table comes from immunoSEQ multiplex PCR, and its TCRdb copy is limited to in-frame clones, with some not included. The table shows about 2.1 million clones, with just over 90% occurring only once. The sample taken for sequencing was naive CD8+ T cells from PBMCs. These receptors were obtained from a man aged 18 to 35 in good health. Some clones in this sample may be carry-over from other donors' samples. CDR3s include the opening cysteine and the closing phenylalanine or tryptophan. The order of the fields is V gene, J gene, D gene, CDR3 protein, CDR3 DNA. D genes are given only for firm matches.

V gene: TRBV4-1
J gene: TRBJ1-4
D gene: TRBD1
CDR3 protein: CASSQHRGRGEKLFF
CDR3 DNA: TGCGCCAGCAGCCAACACAGGGGCCGGGGTGAAAAACTGTTTTTT

V gene: TRBV29-1
J gene: TRBJ1-1
D gene: NA
CDR3 protein: CSVGLDSHTEAFF
CDR3 DNA: TGCAGCGTTGGCCTAGACAGTCACACTGAAGCTTTCTTT

V gene: TRBV7-6
J gene: TRBJ1-1
D gene: NA
CDR3 protein: CASSKDRNTEAFF
CDR3 DNA: TGTGCCAGCAGTAAGGACAGGAACACTGAAGCTTTCTTT

V gene: TRBV11-2
J gene: TRBJ2-1
D gene: TRBD2
CDR3 protein: CASRPFGGAEQFF
CDR3 DNA: TGTGCCAGCAGACCTTTCGGGGGGGCTGAGCAGTTCTTC

V gene: TRBV27
J gene: TRBJ2-1
D gene: TRBD2
CDR3 protein: CASSLSTSGYNEQFF
CDR3 DNA: TGTGCCAGCAGTTTATCGACTAGCGGCTACAATGAGCAGTTCTTC

V gene: TRBV6-6
J gene: TRBJ1-4
D gene: NA
CDR3 protein: CASSSMGTGNEKLFF
CDR3 DNA: TGTGCCAGCAGTTCGATGGGGACGGGGAATGAAAAACTGTTTTTT

V gene: TRBV6-5
J gene: TRBJ1-1
D gene: NA
CDR3 protein: CASSYLGGNTEAFF
CDR3 DNA: TGTGCCAGCAGTTACCTTGGAGGGAACACTGAAGCTTTCTTT

V gene: TRBV7-6
J gene: TRBJ2-3
D gene: TRBD1
CDR3 protein: CASSLGPPRKGQGSTDTQYF
CDR3 DNA: TGTGCCAGCAGCTTAGGTCCTCCGCGGAAGGGACAGGGGAGCACAGATACGCAGTATTTT

V gene: TRBV18
J gene: TRBJ2-1
D gene: NA
CDR3 protein: CASSPLLGDSYNEQFF
CDR3 DNA: TGTGCCAGCTCACCACTTCTAGGAGACTCCTACAATGAGCAGTTCTTC

V gene: TRBV28
J gene: TRBJ1-3
D gene: TRBD1
CDR3 protein: CASSFDRGGAGNTIYF
CDR3 DNA: TGTGCCAGCAGCTTTGACAGGGGTGGTGCTGGAAACACCATATATTTT

V gene: TRBV28
J gene: TRBJ1-5
D gene: NA
CDR3 protein: CASTPQGGNQPQHF
CDR3 DNA: TGTGCCAGCACCCCACAGGGCGGCAATCAGCCCCAGCATTTT